This record covers a single T cell receptor beta chain. The assay was immunoSEQ multiplex PCR, and TCRdb's table has in-frame clones only and misses some. The sample has over 100,000 clones, approximately 90% seen once; the top ten hold more than 7.5%. The data are from a study of T cell responses to AZD1222 COVID-19 vaccine. Per germline, CDR1 LGHNT and CDR2 FRNRAP. The trim removed 0 bases at V and 7 bases at J, leaving 11 bases unmatched. The CDR3 is 16 residues long. This sequence originates from an adult in good health. Specimen: peripheral blood, collected on day 0 of AZD1222 vaccination. The V call is TRBV12-5, the J call TRBJ1-1; 7 nucleotides match TRBD1. DNA of the CDR3: TGTGCTAGTGGTTTGGTATTGGGGACAGCCGACCGTGAAGCTTTCTTT. Protein sequence: CASGLVLGTADREAFF.